This passage covers 9 T cell receptor beta chains from one sample sequenced in a study of regulatory T cells in long-lasting Graves disease. Time point defined: persistent/refractory GD, antithyroid drugs over 5 years with positive TRAb. PBMC RNA served as the TCR library source. With iRepertoire HTBI primers and Arm-PCR of CDR3 regions, TCR beta libraries were built. TCRdb ran MiXCR on the multiplex PCR reads and lists one entry per CDR3 protein. The repertoire consists of about 470,000 distinct CDR3 sequences, with about a fifth occurring once and the leading ten covering 6.5% to 8%. The sample here was peripheral blood mononuclear cells (PBMCs), taken when the disease was refractory, from a patient treated with antithyroid drugs. These receptors were collected from a female donor with Graves disease.

This clonotype came up a few times. This rearrangement joins TRBV19 to TRBJ1-1, with a weak D call TRBD1 (5 bases). CDR3 size: 15 residues. V was shortened by 5 bases and J by 6 bases, with 19 bases between the two germline ends. Germline V gene lookup returns CDR1 LNHDA and CDR2 SQIVND (reference sequence). CDR3 DNA sequence: TGTGCCAGTAGTTCCCCCGGGGACGTAGGGCCTGAAGCTTTCTTT. This codes for CASSSPGDVGPEAFF.

This clonotype was detected a few times. J is TRBJ1-1 and V is TRBV3-1; TRBD1 agrees at 8 bases. The V segment lost 0 bases and the J segment 4 bases; nucleotides outside the gene matches: 7. The CDR3 sequence is 16 residues long. Germline values: CDR1 LGHDT, CDR2 YNNKEL (reference sequence). DNA for the CDR3: TGTGCCAGCAGCCAAGATCGGGCAGGGGGCTTCACTGAAGCTTTCTTT. The encoded protein is CASSQDRAGGFTEAFF.

This clonotype showed up just a few times. V gene TRBV20-1 combines with J gene TRBJ1-2; D possibly corresponds to TRBD1 (5 bases). The CDR3 is made up of 12 amino acids. From germline, CDR1 is DFQATT and CDR2 SNEGSKA (reference sequence). V was pared by 3 bases and J by 4 bases, with 9 bases between. Written as DNA, the CDR3 is TGCAGTGCTAGGACAGAACTCTATGGCTACACCTTC. As protein: CSARTELYGYTF.

Note on this clonotype: Sequence at one end of the junction differs from germline and may be a read error. The J gene is TRBJ2-6, the V gene TRBV2, with no clear D. The CDR3 totals 15 residues. Germline V gene lookup returns CDR1 SNHLY and CDR2 FYNNEI. The CDR3 reads CASKDVAFDVNALTF. CDR3 DNA: TGTGCCAGCAAGGACGTGGCCTTCGACGTCAACGCCCTGACTTTC.

This clonotype was recorded a few times. V and J are TRBV6-1 and TRBJ2-7, with 15 bases matching TRBD2. The junction had 5 bases not matched to a gene; V was cut back by 6 bases and J by 5 bases. The CDR3 has 15 residues. Germline V gene lookup returns CDR1 MNHNS and CDR2 SASEGT. CDR3 in amino acids: CASSGLAGGIHEQYF. CDR3 bases: TGTGCCAGCAGCGGACTAGCGGGAGGGATCCACGAGCAGTACTTC.

This clonotype was recorded at least ten times. The rearrangement uses TRBV7-2 and TRBJ2-5; unclear D gene. With 5 bases removed from V and 4 bases from J, the gap between germline ends came to 11 bases. The germline V gene encodes CDR1 SGHTA and CDR2 FQGNSA. The CDR3 consists of 13 residues. Here the CDR3 DNA reads TGTGCCAGCAGCCGAAGTAGAGCAGAGACCCAGTACTTC. Translated: CASSRSRAETQYF. The full variable domain, completed using reference TRBV7-2 and TRBJ2-5, is GAGVSQSPSNKVTEKGKDVELRCDPISGHTALYWYRQSLGQGLEFLIYFQGNSAPDKSGLPSDRFSAERTGGSVSTLTIQRTQQEDSAVYLCASSRSRAETQYFGPGTRLLVL.

This clonotype occurred many times. The chain combines TRBV28 with TRBJ1-1; D not resolved. The CDR3 extends over 13 amino acids. Per the germline V gene, CDR1 is MDHEN and CDR2 is SYDVKM. Trimming pared 5 bases from V and 5 bases from J, leaving 12 bases between. This chain's CDR3 is CASSPATRTEAFF. DNA of the CDR3: TGTGCCAGCAGTCCCGCCACTCGGACTGAAGCTTTCTTT. The whole variable domain, filled in from reference TRBV28 and TRBJ1-1, reads DVKVTQSSRYLVKRTGEKVFLECVQDMDHENMFWYRQDPGLGLRLIYFSYDVKMKEKGDIPEGYSVSREKKERFSLILESASTNQTSMYLCASSPATRTEAFFGQGTRLTVV.

In its sample, this clonotype was seen a few times. The chain recombines TRBV28 with TRBJ2-1; D is unresolved. The CDR3 length is 13 residues. The germline gives CDR1 MDHEN, CDR2 SYDVKM. The germline V and J ends were trimmed by 6 bases and 11 bases, with 17 bases remaining between them. This CDR3 reads CASRNRAIRKQFF. CDR3 nucleotide sequence: TGTGCCAGCAGAAACCGGGCCATCCGGAAGCAGTTCTTC.

This clonotype was counted ten times or more. V and J are TRBV15 and TRBJ2-5; unclear D gene. Trimming removed 2 bases from V and 2 bases from J, with 6 bases in between. Germline V gene lookup returns CDR1 LNHNV and CDR2 YYDKDF (reference sequence). This CDR3 is 13 amino acids long. For the CDR3, the DNA is TGTGCCACCAGCAGATCGTCACAAGAGACCCAGTACTTC. It is translated as CATSRSSQETQYF.